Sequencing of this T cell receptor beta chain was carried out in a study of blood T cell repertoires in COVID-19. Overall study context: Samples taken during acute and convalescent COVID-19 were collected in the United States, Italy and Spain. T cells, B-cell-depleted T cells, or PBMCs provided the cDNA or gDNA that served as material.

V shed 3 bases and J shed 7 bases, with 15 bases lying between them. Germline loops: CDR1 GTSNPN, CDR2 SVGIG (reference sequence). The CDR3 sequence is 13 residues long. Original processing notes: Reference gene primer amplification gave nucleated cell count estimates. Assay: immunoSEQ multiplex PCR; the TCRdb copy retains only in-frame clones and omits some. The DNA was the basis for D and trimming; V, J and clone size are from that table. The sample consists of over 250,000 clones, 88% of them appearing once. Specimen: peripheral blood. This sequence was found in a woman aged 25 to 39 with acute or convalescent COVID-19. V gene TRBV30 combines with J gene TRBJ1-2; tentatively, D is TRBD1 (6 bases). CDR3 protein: CAWSYRERGGYTF. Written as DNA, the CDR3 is TGTGCCTGGAGCTACAGGGAGAGAGGTGGCTACACCTTC. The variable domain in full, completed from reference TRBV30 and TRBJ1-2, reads SQTIHQWPATLVQPVGSPLSLECTVEGTSNPNLYWYRQAAGRGLQLLFYSVGIGQISSEVPQNLSASRPQDRQFILSSKKLLLSDSGFYLCAWSYRERGGYTFGSGTRLTVV.